Listed below are T cell receptor beta chains from one sample, sequenced in a study of cytomegalovirus exposure and HLA in healthy donors. The protocol was immunoSEQ multiplex PCR, while the TCRdb copy is restricted to in-frame clones and leaves out a portion. In the table there are 150,000 to 200,000 clones, roughly four fifths of which are singletons. Sequencing used PBMCs. The receptor set was obtained from a man over 45 in good health and CMV-seropositive. The CDR3 runs from the conserved cysteine through the conserved F or W. D genes are given only for firm matches. Size values are once, few and many counts, or a class for expanded clones, and some rows have none.

clone_size,d_call,j_call,v_call,cdr3_nt,cdr3_aa
.,.,TRBJ2-7,TRBV11-2,TGTGCCAGCAGCTTAAGGGGAACGGGTAACGATTACGAGCAGTACTTC,CASSLRGTGNDYEQYF
few,.,TRBJ2-7,TRBV7-2,TGTGCCAGCAGCTTAGGGGCCCGTTCCGAGCAGTACTTC,CASSLGARSEQYF
.,.,TRBJ2-7,TRBV6-5,TGTGCCAGCAGCCGGCAGGCTAGCACCTACGAGCAGTACTTC,CASSRQASTYEQYF
.,TRBD2,TRBJ2-3,TRBV9,TGTGCCAGCAGCCCCGGACTAGCGTTGGCGACAGATACGCAGTATTTT,CASSPGLALATDTQYF
.,TRBD2,TRBJ2-1,TRBV9,TGTGCCAGCAGCCCTAGCGGGTACGACAATGAGCAGTTCTTC,CASSPSGYDNEQFF
.,TRBD2,TRBJ2-2,TRBV7-6,TGTGCCAGCAGCTCCGCAGGGAGGGCCGGGGAGCTGTTTTTT,CASSSAGRAGELFF
.,.,TRBJ1-2,TRBV23-1,TGCGCCAGCAGTCAATCAGGAGGCGCAGAGACTCTCTATGGCTACACCTTC,CASSQSGGAETLYGYTF
.,.,TRBJ1-5,TRBV2,TGTGCCAGCAGTCGGGACATTCTAAGCAATCAGCCCCAGCATTTT,CASSRDILSNQPQHF
.,TRBD1,TRBJ2-7,TRBV6-4,TGTGCCAGCAGACACAGGGGCGAAACCTACGAGCAGTACTTC,CASRHRGETYEQYF
.,TRBD2,TRBJ2-7,TRBV6-5,TGTGCCAGCAGCAGACTAGCGGGAGACGAGCAGTACTTC,CASSRLAGDEQYF
.,TRBD2,TRBJ2-1,TRBV7-7,TGTGCTAGCAGCCGTACTAGCGGGAGCGTCAATGAGCAGTTCTTC,CASSRTSGSVNEQFF
.,TRBD2,TRBJ2-5,TRBV5-4,TGTGCCAGCAGCCCCTCCCTAGCGGGGGTCGAGACCCAGTACTTC,CASSPSLAGVETQYF
.,.,TRBJ2-3,TRBV25-1,TGTGCCAGCAGTGAATCCCCTAGCGTCAGCACAGATACGCAGTATTTT,CASSESPSVSTDTQYF
.,TRBD1,TRBJ2-5,TRBV5-1,TGCGCCAGCAGCTTGACAGGGGCGCAAGAGACCCAGTACTTC,CASSLTGAQETQYF
.,TRBD1,TRBJ2-2,TRBV9,TGTGCCAGCAGCGGGACAGGGGGGATCCACGTCGGGGAGCTGTTTTTT,CASSGTGGIHVGELFF
.,TRBD2,TRBJ2-5,TRBV11-2,TGTGCCAGCAGCCTCACTAGCGGGGGACCGAGGTACCAAGAGACCCAGTACTTC,CASSLTSGGPRYQETQYF
.,TRBD1,TRBJ2-3,TRBV10-3,TGTGCCATCAGGCCCGGGGACAGGGGGGACACGGATACGCAGTATTTT,CAIRPGDRGDTDTQYF
.,TRBD1,TRBJ1-2,TRBV4-1,TGCGCCAGCAGCCAAGGCGGCAGGGGGTCCGGCTACACCTTC,CASSQGGRGSGYTF
.,TRBD1,TRBJ1-6,TRBV30,TGTGCCTGGAGAAGGGACAGGGGTTCACCCCTCCACTTT,CAWRRDRGSPLHF
.,TRBD2,TRBJ2-5,TRBV2,TGTGCCAGCAGTGCATCTAGCGGAGAGACCCAGTACTTC,CASSASSGETQYF
.,.,TRBJ2-5,TRBV14,TGTGCCAGCAGCTACAGTGTTCAAGAGACCCAGTACTTC,CASSYSVQETQYF
.,.,TRBJ2-7,TRBV10-3,TGTGCCATCAGTGAGTCGCTAGCAACCTACGAGCAGTACTTC,CAISESLATYEQYF
.,TRBD1,TRBJ2-2,TRBV6-5,TGTGCCAGCAGTTCCCGGGACAGCTACACCGGGGAGCTGTTTTTT,CASSSRDSYTGELFF
.,.,TRBJ2-5,TRBV9,TGTGCCAGCAGCGCCACGCGGGTTCAAGAGACCCAGTACTTC,CASSATRVQETQYF
few,.,TRBJ2-4,TRBV7-2,TGTGCCAGCAGCCCTCAGGGGCTCCTAGCCAAAAACATTCAGTACTTC,CASSPQGLLAKNIQYF
.,TRBD1,TRBJ1-5,TRBV28,TGTGCCAGCAGTTGGACAGGGTCGGCTCAGCCCCAGCATTTT,CASSWTGSAQPQHF
few,.,TRBJ1-2,TRBV5-5,TGTGCCAGCACCACAGCGGGGGGCTATGGCTACACCTTC,CASTTAGGYGYTF
once,TRBD1,TRBJ1-1,TRBV28,TGTGCCAGCAGCTCCGGGACAGCCGGGGACACTGAAGCTTTCTTT,CASSSGTAGDTEAFF
.,TRBD2,TRBJ2-5,TRBV27,TGTGCCAGCAGTTTTAGCGGGGGGGCCCGGGAGACCCAGTACTTC,CASSFSGGARETQYF
few,.,TRBJ2-3,TRBV5-6,TGTGCCAGCAGCTTTCTCCAGAGCGCGGATACGCAGTATTTT,CASSFLQSADTQYF
.,TRBD2,TRBJ2-4,TRBV5-6,TGTGCCAGCAGAGCGGGAGGAAACATTCAGTACTTC,CASRAGGNIQYF
.,TRBD1,TRBJ2-7,TRBV7-9,TGTGCCAGCAGTCCTCAGGGGGCTGGGCCGACCTACGAGCAGTACTTC,CASSPQGAGPTYEQYF
.,TRBD2,TRBJ2-7,TRBV4-1,TGCGCCAGCAGCCAAGATCGACTAGCGGCCTACGAGCAGTACTTC,CASSQDRLAAYEQYF
.,.,TRBJ2-7,TRBV5-1,TGCGCCAGCAGATCACGGTCGGGCGAGCAGTACTTC,CASRSRSGEQYF
.,.,TRBJ1-2,TRBV13,TGTGCCAGCAGCTTAAGTAGCTCAGGGGTCTATGGCTACACCTTC,CASSLSSSGVYGYTF
.,.,TRBJ1-4,TRBV19,TGTGCCAGTAGTATACGGGGAAGGAATGAAAAACTGTTTTTT,CASSIRGRNEKLFF
.,.,TRBJ1-2,TRBV6-5,TGTGCCAGCAGCCCACCCGGGTGGGGGGTCGGCTACACCTTC,CASSPPGWGVGYTF
.,TRBD1,TRBJ2-7,TRBV5-6,TGTGCCAGCAGCCTCACAGGGGGCATCCAGTACTTC,CASSLTGGIQYF
.,TRBD1,TRBJ2-5,TRBV5-6,TGTGCCAGCAGCCGACAGGGAGCGGAGACCCAGTACTTC,CASSRQGAETQYF
.,.,TRBJ1-2,TRBV7-9,TGTGCCAGCAGCTTAGGGGGCCCGGGGGATGGCTACACCTTC,CASSLGGPGDGYTF
.,.,TRBJ2-7,TRBV27,TGTGCCAGCAGTTTACGTCACCAATCCTACGAGCAGTACTTC,CASSLRHQSYEQYF
.,.,TRBJ2-1,TRBV19,TGTGCCAGTAGTAGTCGGAGCCGGGATGAGCAGTTCTTC,CASSSRSRDEQFF
.,TRBD1,TRBJ2-2,TRBV27,TGTGCCAGCAGTTTATCCGGGGACAGGGTTGTGCCCGGGGAGCTGTTTTTT,CASSLSGDRVVPGELFF
.,TRBD1,TRBJ1-2,TRBV15,TGTGCCACCAGCACTAGACAGGGGGCGAAAGGCTACACCTTC,CATSTRQGAKGYTF
.,TRBD1,TRBJ1-4,TRBV15,TGTGCCACCAGCAGCAAAACCGGGACAGTTAATGAAAAACTGTTTTTT,CATSSKTGTVNEKLFF
once,TRBD1,TRBJ1-2,TRBV6-5,TGTGCCAGCAGTCAGTTACAGGGGGCCGCCGGCTACACCTTC,CASSQLQGAAGYTF
.,TRBD2,TRBJ2-3,TRBV7-6,TGTGCCAGCAGCCGAAGGGGGACTAGCGGGGGGTGGGCAGATACGCAGTATTTT,CASSRRGTSGGWADTQYF
.,.,TRBJ2-2,TRBV9,TGTGCCAGCATGGGGCAGAACACCGGGGAGCTGTTTTTT,CASMGQNTGELFF
.,.,TRBJ1-1,TRBV2,TGTGCCAGCAGACAGACCATGAACACTGAAGCTTTCTTT,CASRQTMNTEAFF
.,TRBD2,TRBJ2-3,TRBV7-8,TGTGCCAGCAGCTTTAATAGCGGGTTCAGCACAGATACGCAGTATTTT,CASSFNSGFSTDTQYF
once,TRBD1,TRBJ1-2,TRBV11-2,TGTGCCAGCAGCCCCGGGACAGGGAATAATAACTATGGCTACACCTTC,CASSPGTGNNNYGYTF
.,.,TRBJ1-2,TRBV2,TGTGCCAGCAGTCTACAGGGTGACTATGGCTACACCTTC,CASSLQGDYGYTF
.,TRBD1,TRBJ1-5,TRBV10-3,TGTGCCATCAGTGAGTCTGGGACAGGACCAGGCAATCAGCCCCAGCATTTT,CAISESGTGPGNQPQHF
.,.,TRBJ1-2,TRBV6-5,TGTGCCAGCAGTTACGGAGGAGGGAACTATGGCTACACCTTC,CASSYGGGNYGYTF
.,.,TRBJ2-1,TRBV5-4,TGTGCCAGCAGCTTGGGCCCGAGCGAGTTCTTC,CASSLGPSEFF
.,TRBD1,TRBJ1-5,TRBV2,TGTGCCAGCCGCGGGACAGGGGCCGCTCAGCCCCAGCATTTT,CASRGTGAAQPQHF
.,TRBD2,TRBJ2-7,TRBV7-6,TGTGCCAGCAGCTTAACCGGGACTAGCGGACACGAGCAGTACTTC,CASSLTGTSGHEQYF
.,.,TRBJ1-2,TRBV28,TGTGCCACAAGGTCCGGGGGGGGCTATGGCTACACCTTC,CATRSGGGYGYTF
.,.,TRBJ2-3,TRBV9,TGTGCCAGCAGCGCCCTTGTGGGCGGGGATACGCAGTATTTT,CASSALVGGDTQYF
.,.,TRBJ1-4,TRBV13,TGTGCCAGCAGCTCAGTGGGGGGTAATGAAAAACTGTTTTTT,CASSSVGGNEKLFF